This T cell receptor (beta chain) was sequenced in a study of T-cell memory formation after mild COVID-19. Points from the study as a whole: Balance between CD4 and CD8 was seen in clones contracting day 15 to 85, and a CD4+ lean was seen in later expanders.

This clonotype was counted ten times or more. The antigen is undetermined. TCRdb re-called the 5' RACE reads with MiXCR, one entry per CDR3 protein. The table records under 350,000 distinct CDR3 sequences, about 17% of them present only once. Germline V gene sequence: CDR1 LGHNA, CDR2 YSLEER. The CDR3 loop spans 15 amino acids. The trim removed 4 bases at V and 1 base at J, leaving 3 bases unmatched. The sequence was obtained from a man younger than 30 who had mild COVID-19 (a few samples of this study predate the infection). Cell type and time point are not known. V gene TRBV4-3 combines with J gene TRBJ2-2; TRBD2 matches 7 bases. The source material was PBMCs or a T cell subset sorted from them (not recorded which). The CDR3 sequence: CASSLKRGNTGELFF. Here the CDR3 DNA reads TGCGCCAGCAGCCTAAAGCGGGGGAACACCGGGGAGCTGTTTTTT.